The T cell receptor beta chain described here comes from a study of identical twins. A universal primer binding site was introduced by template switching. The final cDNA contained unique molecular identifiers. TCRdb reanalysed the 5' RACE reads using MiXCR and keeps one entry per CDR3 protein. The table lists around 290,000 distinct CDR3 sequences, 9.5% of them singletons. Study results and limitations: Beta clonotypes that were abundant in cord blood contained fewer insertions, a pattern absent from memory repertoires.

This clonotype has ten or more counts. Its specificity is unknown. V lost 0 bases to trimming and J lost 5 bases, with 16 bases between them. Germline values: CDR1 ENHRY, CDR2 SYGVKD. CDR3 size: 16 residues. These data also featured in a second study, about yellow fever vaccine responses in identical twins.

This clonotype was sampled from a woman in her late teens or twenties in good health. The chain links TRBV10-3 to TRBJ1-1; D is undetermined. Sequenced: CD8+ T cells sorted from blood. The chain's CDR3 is CAISESPGSGWTEAFF. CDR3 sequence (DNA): TGTGCCATCAGTGAGTCGCCAGGATCTGGATGGACTGAAGCTTTCTTT.